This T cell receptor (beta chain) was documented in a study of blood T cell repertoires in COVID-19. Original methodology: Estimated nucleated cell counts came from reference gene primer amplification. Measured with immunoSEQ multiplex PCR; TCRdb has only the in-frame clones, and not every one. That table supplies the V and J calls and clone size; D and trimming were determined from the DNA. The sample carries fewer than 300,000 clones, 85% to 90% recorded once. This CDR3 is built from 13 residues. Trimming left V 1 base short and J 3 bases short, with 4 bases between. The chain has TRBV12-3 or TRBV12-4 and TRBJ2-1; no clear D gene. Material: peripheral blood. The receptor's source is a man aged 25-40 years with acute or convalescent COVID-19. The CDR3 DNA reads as TGTGCCAGCAGTTTAGGCTACTACAATGAGCAGTTCTTC. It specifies CASSLGYYNEQFF.